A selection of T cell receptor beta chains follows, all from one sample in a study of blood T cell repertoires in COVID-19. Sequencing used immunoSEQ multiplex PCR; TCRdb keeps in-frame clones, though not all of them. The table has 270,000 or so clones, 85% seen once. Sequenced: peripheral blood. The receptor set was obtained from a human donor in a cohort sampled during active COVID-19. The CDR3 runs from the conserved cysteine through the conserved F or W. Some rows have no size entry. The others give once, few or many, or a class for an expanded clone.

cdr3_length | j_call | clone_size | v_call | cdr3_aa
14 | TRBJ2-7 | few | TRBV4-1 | CASSQEIGLGEQYF
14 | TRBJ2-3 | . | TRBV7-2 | CASSLGPYTDTQYF
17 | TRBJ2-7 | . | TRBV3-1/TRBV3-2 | CASSQGGLAGGKNEQYF
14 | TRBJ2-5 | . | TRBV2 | CASSEGLAGGPRYF
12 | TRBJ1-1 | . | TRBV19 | CASTGFNTEAFF
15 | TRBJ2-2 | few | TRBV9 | CASSSRGMDTGELFF
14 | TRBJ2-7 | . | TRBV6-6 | CASTQQGRTYEQYF
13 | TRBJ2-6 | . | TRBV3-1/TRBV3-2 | CASSQRGANVLTF
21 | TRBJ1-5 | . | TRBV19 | CANGQGESPHNVTGKNQPQHF
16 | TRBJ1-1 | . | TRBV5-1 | CASSLLGRGTNTEAFF
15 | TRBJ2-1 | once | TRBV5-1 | CASRRAGSSYNEQFF
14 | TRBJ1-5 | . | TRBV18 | CASSPRFGNQPQHF
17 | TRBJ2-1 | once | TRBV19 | CASRPSGRAGPYNEQFF
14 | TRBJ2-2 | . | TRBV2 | CASIASMATGELFF
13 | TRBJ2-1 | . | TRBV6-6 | CASSYSLAPGQFF
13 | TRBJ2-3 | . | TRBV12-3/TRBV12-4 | CATQIGSPDTQYF
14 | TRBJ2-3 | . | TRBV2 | CAIVTSGSRHTQYF
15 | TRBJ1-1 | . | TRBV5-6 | CASSTYRVSDTEAFF
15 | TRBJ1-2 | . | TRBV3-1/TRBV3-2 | CASSHQGTIGYGYTF
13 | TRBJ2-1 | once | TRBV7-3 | CASSDSGANEQFF
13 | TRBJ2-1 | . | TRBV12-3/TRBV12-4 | CASSRDRRNEQFF
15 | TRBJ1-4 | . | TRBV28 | CASSLGQGVGEKLFF
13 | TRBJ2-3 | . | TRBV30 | CAWVGGTSDTQYF
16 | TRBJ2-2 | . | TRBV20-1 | CSASSFASGHTGELFF
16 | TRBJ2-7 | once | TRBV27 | CASRPYPGQGSYEQYF
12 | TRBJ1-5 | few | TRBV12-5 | CASGRDHQPQHF
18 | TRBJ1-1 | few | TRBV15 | CATSRAGPGDTGGTEAFF
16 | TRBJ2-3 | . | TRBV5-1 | CASSLAPGVPQNTQYF
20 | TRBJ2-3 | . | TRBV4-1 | CASSQVPPGTSGMSTDTQYF
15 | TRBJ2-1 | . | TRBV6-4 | CARLRPGLGAGEQFF
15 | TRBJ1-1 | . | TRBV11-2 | CASSLNRGKGTEAFF
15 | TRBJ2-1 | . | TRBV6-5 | CASSSAGGSYNEQFF
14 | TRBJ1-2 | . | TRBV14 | CASSQLRGNAGYTF
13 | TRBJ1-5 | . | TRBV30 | CAWSVAGNQPQHF
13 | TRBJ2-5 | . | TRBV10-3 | CAIAGSLAETQYF
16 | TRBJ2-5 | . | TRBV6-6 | CASSYPYSDRAETQYF
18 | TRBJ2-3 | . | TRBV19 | CASSASGTSGIRGDTQYF
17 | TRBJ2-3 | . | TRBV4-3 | CASSQWLAGEGTDTQYF
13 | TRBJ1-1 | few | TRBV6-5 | CASSDGVGTEAFF
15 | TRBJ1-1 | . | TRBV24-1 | CATSDLEGGNTEAFF
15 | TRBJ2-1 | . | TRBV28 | CASSSWTSGSDEQFF
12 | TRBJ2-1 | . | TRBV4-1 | CASSQDRSEQFF
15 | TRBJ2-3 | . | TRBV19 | CASRDDSLTTDTQYF
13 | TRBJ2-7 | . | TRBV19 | CASSRQGGYEQYF
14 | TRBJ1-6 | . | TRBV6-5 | CASSYLQGNSPLHF
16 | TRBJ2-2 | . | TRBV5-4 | CASSPLGGGNTGELFF
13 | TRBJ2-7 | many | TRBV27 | CASGTGGRYEQYF
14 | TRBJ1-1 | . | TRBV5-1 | CASSPGDRGQSVDF
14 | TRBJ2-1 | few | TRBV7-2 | CASSLSSRDNEQFF
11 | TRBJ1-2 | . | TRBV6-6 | CASSTGGHCTF
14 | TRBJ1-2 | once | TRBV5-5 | CASSRRQDSYGYTF
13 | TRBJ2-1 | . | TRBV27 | CASSRDRDNEQFF
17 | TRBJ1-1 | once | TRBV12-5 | CASGLNQGSVFNTEAFF
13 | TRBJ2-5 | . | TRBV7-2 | CASSLSPKETQYF